This T cell receptor beta chain is from a study of blood T cells in healthy people across ages. Trimming removed 6 bases from V and 0 bases from J; junction bases left unmatched: 7. The germline V gene has CDR1 DFQATT and CDR2 SNEGSKA (reference sequence). The CDR3 extends over 14 amino acids. Alongside a J-beta primer mix, a sample-barcoded 5' primer served in a second PCR lasting 7 to 11 cycles. TCRdb processed the 5' RACE reads anew with MiXCR; each CDR3 protein has one entry. The table records approximately 780,000 distinct CDR3 sequences, roughly 24% of them present only once. Every sample gave at least 5.5 micrograms of total RNA when it was extracted. This sample was also put to use in a study of T cells of mothers and their children. As that report states: The study found slightly higher but non-significant overlap in related versus unrelated mother-child pairs.

Sample: blood. The TCR was taken from a boy between 10 and 17 years old in good health. V usage is TRBV20-1 and J usage is TRBJ1-1; 7 nucleotides line up with TRBD1. CDR3 sequence: CSARGTGMNTEAFF. CDR3 nucleotide sequence: TGCAGTGCCAGGGGGACCGGGATGAACACTGAAGCTTTCTTT.